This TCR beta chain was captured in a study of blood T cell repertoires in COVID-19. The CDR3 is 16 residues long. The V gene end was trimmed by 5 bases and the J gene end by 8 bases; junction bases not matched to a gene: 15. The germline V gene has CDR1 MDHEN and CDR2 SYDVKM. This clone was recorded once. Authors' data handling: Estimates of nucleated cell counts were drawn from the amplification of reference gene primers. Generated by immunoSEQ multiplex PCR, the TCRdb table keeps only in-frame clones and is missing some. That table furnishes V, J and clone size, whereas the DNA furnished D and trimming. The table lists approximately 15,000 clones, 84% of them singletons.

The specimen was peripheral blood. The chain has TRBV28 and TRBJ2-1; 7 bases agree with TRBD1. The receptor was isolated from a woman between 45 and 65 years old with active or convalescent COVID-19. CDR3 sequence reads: CASSTTTGRLGDEQFF. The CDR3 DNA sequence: TGTGCCAGCAGTACTACGACAGGGCGCTTAGGCGATGAGCAGTTCTTC.